A selection of T cell receptor beta chains follows, all from one sample in a study of response to subunit inactivated influenza vaccine. One entry per CDR3 protein results from TCRdb running MiXCR on the RT-PCR reads. The data contain over 750,000 distinct CDR3 sequences, 21% of them singletons. This specimen was PBMCs from blood, taken about 5 days after vaccination. These receptors originate from a man aged 45-65 years who received an inactivated influenza vaccine. Each CDR3 is given with its conserved first and last residue. Fields, in order: V gene, J gene, clone size, D gene, CDR3 protein, CDR3 DNA. A D gene is named only where the DNA matches it firmly. Some rows have no size entry. The others give once, few or many, or a class for an expanded clone.

>TRBV20-1|TRBJ1-2|.|TRBD1
CSARAGGYGYTF
TGCAGTGCTAGGGCAGGGGGCTATGGCTACACCTTC
>TRBV4-1|TRBJ2-4|few|TRBD1
CASSQPTGGETKNIQYF
TGCGCCAGCAGCCAACCGACAGGGGGCGAGACCAAAAACATTCAGTACTTC
>TRBV18|TRBJ1-1|.|.
CASSPRDGTTEAFF
TGTGCCAGCTCACCCCGGGACGGAACCACTGAAGCTTTCTTT
>TRBV29-1|TRBJ2-2|.|TRBD2
CSVAGTSGSTGELFF
TGCAGCGTTGCTGGGACTAGCGGGAGCACCGGGGAGCTGTTTTTT
>TRBV5-5|TRBJ1-4|few|.
CASSFRQYNEKLFF
TGTGCCAGCAGCTTCCGACAGTATAATGAAAAACTGTTTTTT
>TRBV20-1|TRBJ2-2|.|.
CSARAGDGELFF
TGCAGTGCTAGAGCTGGAGACGGGGAGCTGTTTTTT
>TRBV5-1|TRBJ2-1|.|TRBD1
CASSLYRGLYVVPPYNEQFF
TGCGCCAGCAGCTTGTACAGGGGGCTGTACGTGGTGCCCCCTTACAATGAGCAGTTCTTC
>TRBV5-1|TRBJ1-1|.|.
CASSLRAGENTEAFF
TGCGCCAGCAGCTTGAGGGCGGGCGAGAACACTGAAGCTTTCTTT
>TRBV6-1|TRBJ1-6|many|.
CASSAPGWHSPLHF
TGTGCCAGCAGTGCTCCAGGGTGGCATTCACCCCTCCACTTT
>TRBV5-1|TRBJ2-7|once|TRBD2
CASSLTPTTGREGYEQYF
TGCGCCAGCAGCTTGACCCCAACTACCGGGCGGGAGGGTTACGAGCAGTACTTC
>TRBV28|TRBJ2-1|.|TRBD2
CASSQTTSGEQFF
TGTGCCAGCAGTCAAACAACTAGCGGTGAGCAGTTCTTC
>TRBV19|TRBJ1-2|.|.
CASTNREEDGYTF
TGTGCCAGTACCAACAGGGAGGAAGATGGCTACACCTTC
>TRBV29-1|TRBJ2-3|few|TRBD1
CSVPGTGRPTDTQYF
TGCAGCGTCCCCGGGACAGGGCGACCCACAGATACGCAGTATTTT
>TRBV20-1|TRBJ1-4|.|TRBD1
CSARLAGGNEKLFF
TGCAGTGCTAGACTGGCAGGGGGAAATGAAAAACTGTTTTTT
>TRBV29-1|TRBJ2-7|.|TRBD2
CSVERLAGRTYVQYF
TGCAGCGTTGAGCGTCTAGCGGGCCGAACCTACGTGCAGTACTTC
>TRBV11-2|TRBJ2-1|.|.
CASSLVVGANEQFF
TGTGCCAGCAGCTTAGTAGTGGGGGCCAATGAGCAGTTCTTC
>TRBV20-1|TRBJ2-7|few|TRBD2
CSAFSGLAGIYEQYF
TGCAGTGCTTTTTCCGGACTAGCGGGAATCTACGAGCAGTACTTC
>TRBV5-1|TRBJ1-6|few|.
CASTSDGHFSPLHF
TGCGCCAGCACCTCAGACGGACATTTCTCACCCCTCCACTTT
>TRBV29-1|TRBJ1-1|.|.
CSAFLGTEAFF
TGCAGCGCCTTTCTCGGAACTGAAGCTTTCTTT
>TRBV6-5|TRBJ1-5|.|.
CASSSGSTVSNQPQHF
TGTGCCAGCAGTTCCGGGTCAACGGTCAGCAATCAGCCCCAGCATTTT
>TRBV27|TRBJ2-3|few|.
CASSLMRPRVADTQYF
TGTGCCAGCAGTTTAATGAGACCCAGGGTGGCAGATACGCAGTATTTT
>TRBV20-1|TRBJ1-2|few|.
CSASGQDGYTF
TGCAGTGCTAGCGGACAAGATGGCTACACCTTC
>TRBV4-3|TRBJ2-7|.|TRBD1
CASSHQTGGQNEQYF
TGCGCCAGCAGCCATCAGACAGGGGGCCAAAACGAGCAGTACTTC
>TRBV11-2|TRBJ2-2|.|.
CASSLSNIGELFF
TGTGCCAGCAGCTTAAGCAATATCGGGGAGCTGTTTTTT
>TRBV15|TRBJ2-7|.|.
CATSLLGGVYEQYF
TGTGCCACCAGTCTACTCGGGGGCGTCTACGAGCAGTACTTC
>TRBV12-3/TRBV12-4|TRBJ1-1|.|.
CASRPDTPSVAFF
TGTGCCAGCAGACCGGACACCCCAAGCGTAGCTTTCTTT
>TRBV20-1|TRBJ2-1|few|TRBD2
CSASGTSVSNEQFF
TGCAGTGCTAGCGGGACTAGCGTTAGCAATGAGCAGTTCTTC
>TRBV5-8|TRBJ2-7|.|.
CASSLVWRDATYEQYF
TGTGCCAGCAGCTTGGTATGGCGGGACGCCACCTACGAGCAGTACTTC
>TRBV5-1|TRBJ2-1|.|.
CASSLAGSYNEHFF
TGCGCCAGCAGCTTGGCTGGCTCCTACAATGAGCATTTCTTC
>TRBV20-1|TRBJ2-1|.|TRBD1
CSAGQGLILDEQFF
TGCAGTGCTGGACAGGGGTTAATCTTGGATGAGCAGTTCTTC
>TRBV5-1|TRBJ2-7|once|TRBD2
CASSVPSGRVREQYF
TGCGCCAGCAGCGTCCCTAGCGGGAGGGTTCGGGAGCAGTACTTC
>TRBV20-1|TRBJ2-1|.|.
CSARGDQSSYNEQFF
TGCAGTGCTAGAGGGGACCAGAGCTCCTACAATGAGCAGTTCTTC
>TRBV11-2|TRBJ2-2|.|.
CASSLEPWGELFF
TGTGCCAGCAGCTTAGAACCCTGGGGGGAGCTGTTTTTT
>TRBV5-1|TRBJ2-5|.|.
CASSLTIGTQYF
TGCGCCAGCAGCTTGACGATCGGGACCCAGTACTTC
>TRBV7-2|TRBJ2-7|.|.
CASSSSLWAPEQYF
TGTGCCAGCAGCTCCTCTCTCTGGGCCCCCGAGCAGTACTTC
>TRBV20-1|TRBJ2-3|.|TRBD2
CSARDGERGYTDTQYF
TGCAGTGCTAGAGATGGGGAGCGGGGATACACAGATACGCAGTATTTT
>TRBV6-5|TRBJ1-5|.|.
CASSYRRQFQPQHF
TGTGCCAGCAGTTACAGGAGACAGTTTCAGCCCCAGCATTTT
>TRBV9|TRBJ2-7|few|.
CASSVGSGTYEQYF
TGTGCCAGCAGCGTAGGAAGCGGCACCTACGAGCAGTACTTC
>TRBV5-5|TRBJ1-1|many|.
CASSLVGWESFF
TGTGCCAGCAGCTTGGTAGGATGGGAATCTTTCTTT
>TRBV7-9|TRBJ1-1|many|.
CASSLDQGGTEAFF
TGTGCCAGCAGCTTAGATCAGGGAGGCACTGAAGCTTTCTTT
>TRBV10-3|TRBJ2-5|few|TRBD2
CAISEAGGETQYF
TGTGCCATCAGTGAGGCGGGGGGGGAGACCCAGTACTTC
>TRBV5-1|TRBJ2-7|many|.
CASSVQSESYEQYF
TGCGCCAGCAGCGTCCAGTCGGAGTCCTACGAGCAGTACTTC
>TRBV7-9|TRBJ1-1|.|.
CASSLGLRGGPTEAFF
TGTGCCAGCAGCTTAGGCCTCCGGGGGGGGCCCACTGAAGCTTTCTTT
>TRBV5-1|TRBJ2-1|.|TRBD2
CASSLGGSGGINEQFF
TGCGCCAGCAGCTTGGGTGGTAGCGGGGGGATCAATGAGCAGTTCTTC